This T cell receptor beta chain was recorded in a study of neoadjuvant anti-PD-1 for oral cavity cancer. Trimming pared 3 bases from V and 5 bases from J, leaving 13 bases between. This CDR3 comprises 14 residues. CDR1 and CDR2 from the germline V gene are SGHVS and FQNEAQ. Details on this clone: Antigen: not known.

Data came from immunoSEQ multiplex PCR; TCRdb stores just in-frame clones and leaves some out. The repertoire has more than 10,000 clones, around two thirds of them found once; the top ten carry approximately 2%. General study points: TCR analyses covered only a few patients per response group.

The chain links TRBV7-8 to TRBJ1-1; D is unclear. This clonotype originated in a person between 40 and 80 years old with oral cavity squamous cell carcinoma. The source was PBMCs, collected before nivolumab (anti-PD-1) treatment. This CDR3 reads CASSLGPVGTEAFF. DNA of the CDR3: TGTGCCAGCAGCTTGGGCCCCGTGGGGACTGAAGCTTTCTTT.